This T cell receptor (beta chain) was profiled in a study of early T cells in non-severe SARS-CoV-2 infection. This clonotype was seen only a few times. The TCR library protocol was used to attach unique molecular identifiers. These identifiers were attached to individual cDNA molecules. TCRdb called the 5' RACE reads again in MiXCR, with one record for every CDR3 protein. The sample contains 68,000 or so distinct CDR3 sequences, 11% of which appear only once. Per germline, CDR1 SNHLY and CDR2 FYNNEI. This CDR3 has 16 residues. V gave up 6 bases and J gave up 0 bases, with 14 bases separating them. The specimen was whole blood. The source is an adult who was a healthcare worker with PCR-confirmed SARS-CoV-2 infection or an uninfected control (not recorded which). J is TRBJ1-4 and V is TRBV2; TRBD1 is a possible D gene (6 bases). The CDR3, as DNA: TGTGCCAGCAGAGACCACAGGGTTTCAACTAATGAAAAACTGTTTTTT. This translates into CASRDHRVSTNEKLFF.